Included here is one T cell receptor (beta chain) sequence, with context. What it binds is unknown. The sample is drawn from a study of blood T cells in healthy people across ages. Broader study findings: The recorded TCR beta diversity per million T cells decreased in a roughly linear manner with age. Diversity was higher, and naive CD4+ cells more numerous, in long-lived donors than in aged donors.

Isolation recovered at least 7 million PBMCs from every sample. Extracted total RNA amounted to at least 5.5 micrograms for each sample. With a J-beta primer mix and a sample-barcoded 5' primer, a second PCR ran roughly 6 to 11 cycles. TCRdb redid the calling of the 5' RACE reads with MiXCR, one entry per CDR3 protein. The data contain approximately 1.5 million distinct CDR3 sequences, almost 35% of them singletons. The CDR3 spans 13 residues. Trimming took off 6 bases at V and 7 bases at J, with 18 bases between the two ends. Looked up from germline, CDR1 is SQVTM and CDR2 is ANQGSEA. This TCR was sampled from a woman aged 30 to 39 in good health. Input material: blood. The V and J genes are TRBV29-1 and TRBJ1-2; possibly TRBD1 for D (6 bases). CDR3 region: CSVSPRGAGGYTF. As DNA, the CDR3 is TGCAGCGTATCCCCCAGGGGCGCGGGTGGCTACACCTTC.